This entry describes one T cell receptor (beta chain). These data come from a study of CD8+ T cells in alopecia areata. Study-level information: Those patients who were treated received oral tofacitinib, which was given at 5 to 10 mg twice daily for moderate-to-severe alopecia areata.

With 3 bases removed from V and 1 base from J, the gap between germline ends came to 13 bases. The CDR3 length is 15 residues. Germline V lookup: CDR1 SEHNR, CDR2 FQNEAQ (reference sequence). Reverse transcribed after extraction, RNA yielded cDNA as the sequencing template. Only in-frame clones appear in the TCRdb table, and some are missing; sequencing was by immunoSEQ multiplex PCR. This table has some 180,000 clones, about 48% appearing once. Treatment reported: oral pan-JAK inhibitor, 5-10 mg twice daily. This TCR derives from a human donor with alopecia areata. The sequencing here drew on CD8+ T cells sorted from blood, taken at week 24, from a patient treated with tofacitinib. The V gene is TRBV7-9, the J gene TRBJ2-7; possible D gene TRBD2, 6 bases. The CDR3: CASSFAASESYEQYF. CDR3 DNA sequence: TGTGCCAGCAGCTTCGCAGCTAGCGAATCCTACGAGCAGTACTTC. The variable domain in full, completed from reference TRBV7-9 and TRBJ2-7, reads DTGVSQNPRHKITKRGQNVTFRCDPISEHNRLYWYRQTLGQGPEFLTYFQNEAQLEKSRLLSDRFSAERPKGSFSTLEIQRTEQGDSAMYLCASSFAASESYEQYFGPGTRLTVT.